This entry is about one TCR beta chain. Its antigen is not known. Germline CDR1 reads MNHEY; CDR2 reads SVGAGI. With 6 bases clipped from V and 4 bases from J, the junction kept 10 bases outside the gene matches. The CDR3 sequence is 15 residues long. This sample was included in a study of cytomegalovirus exposure and HLA in healthy donors. Study-wide points: Accurate prediction of HLA-A and HLA-B alleles (for most subjects) was reportedly achieved from TCR beta sequences.

PCR used 60 Vbeta primers and 13 Jbeta primers. Clones were sequenced by immunoSEQ multiplex PCR, and TCRdb holds only the in-frame ones, with some missing. Here the sample table reports 200,000 to 250,000 clones. The sequenced sample consisted of PBMCs. The chain couples TRBV6-5 to TRBJ2-7, with 9 bases matching TRBD1. The TCR originated in a woman aged 25 to 39 in good health and CMV-seropositive. In nucleotides, the CDR3 is TGTGCCAGCAGACTCGGACAGGGGAGGCCGTACGAGCAGTACTTC. Translating gives CASRLGQGRPYEQYF.